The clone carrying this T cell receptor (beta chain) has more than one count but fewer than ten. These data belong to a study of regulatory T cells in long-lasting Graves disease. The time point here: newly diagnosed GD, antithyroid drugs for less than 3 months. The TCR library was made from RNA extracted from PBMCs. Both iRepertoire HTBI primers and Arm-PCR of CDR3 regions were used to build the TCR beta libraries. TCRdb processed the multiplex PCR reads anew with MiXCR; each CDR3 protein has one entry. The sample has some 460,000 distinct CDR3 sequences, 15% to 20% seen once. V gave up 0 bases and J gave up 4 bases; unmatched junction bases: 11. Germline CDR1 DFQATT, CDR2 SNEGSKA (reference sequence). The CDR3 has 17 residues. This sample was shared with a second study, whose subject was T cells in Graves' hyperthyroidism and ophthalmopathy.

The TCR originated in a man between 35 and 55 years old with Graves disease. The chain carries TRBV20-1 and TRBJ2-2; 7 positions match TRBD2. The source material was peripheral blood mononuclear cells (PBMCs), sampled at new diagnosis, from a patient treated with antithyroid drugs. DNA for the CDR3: TGCAGTGCTAGAGAGATGGCGGCGGGAGTGGGCACCGGGGAGCTGTTTTTT. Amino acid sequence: CSAREMAAGVGTGELFF.